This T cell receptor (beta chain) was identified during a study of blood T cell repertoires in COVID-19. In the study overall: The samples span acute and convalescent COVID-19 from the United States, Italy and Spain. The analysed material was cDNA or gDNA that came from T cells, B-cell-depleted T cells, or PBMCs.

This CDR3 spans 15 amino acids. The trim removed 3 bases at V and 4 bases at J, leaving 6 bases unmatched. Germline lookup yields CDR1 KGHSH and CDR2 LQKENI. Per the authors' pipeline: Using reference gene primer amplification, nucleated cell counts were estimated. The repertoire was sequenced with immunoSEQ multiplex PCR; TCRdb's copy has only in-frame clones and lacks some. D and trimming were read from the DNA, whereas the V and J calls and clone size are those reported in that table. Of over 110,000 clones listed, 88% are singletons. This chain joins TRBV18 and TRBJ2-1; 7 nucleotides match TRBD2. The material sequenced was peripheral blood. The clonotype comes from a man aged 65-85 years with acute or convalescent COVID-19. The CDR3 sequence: CASSPPGGGYNEQFF. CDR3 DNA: TGTGCCAGCTCACCTCCGGGAGGAGGGTACAATGAGCAGTTCTTC.